The 25 T cell receptor beta chains listed next were all sequenced from one sample in a study of T cell repertoires in cytomegalovirus infection. TCRdb reprocessed the reads with MiXCR, giving one entry per CDR3 protein. This sample has 250,000 to 300,000 distinct CDR3 sequences; about 18% occur once, and the top ten carry less than 50%. The source material was CD8+ T cells from PBMCs. The receptors originated from a human donor in good health (CMV status not recorded). Some clones in this sample may be carry-over from other donors' samples.

This chain uses TRBV28 with TRBJ1-5; no clear D gene. The CDR3 runs to 13 residues. V was clipped by 5 bases and J by 2 bases, with 7 bases between them. Germline loops: CDR1 MDHEN, CDR2 SYDVKM. The CDR3, as DNA: TGTGCCAGCAGTCCCGAGGGCAATCAGCCCCAGCATTTT. Protein product: CASSPEGNQPQHF.

The table lists this clonotype with many counts. This rearrangement joins TRBV6-1 to TRBJ2-3; perhaps TRBD1 as D (6 bases). CDR1 MNHNS and CDR2 SASEGT come from the germline V gene. Trimming stripped 1 base from V and 2 bases from J, with 10 bases between. CDR3 length: 15 residues. CDR3 loop: CASSEVDRITDTQYF. The CDR3 region has the DNA TGTGCCAGCAGTGAAGTAGACAGGATCACAGATACGCAGTATTTT.

This clonotype was seen repeatedly, ten times or more. The rearrangement joins TRBV12-3 or TRBV12-4 to TRBJ2-3, with D maybe TRBD2 (5 bases). The ends were cut back, 7 bases at V and 2 bases at J, with 16 bases in the middle. The CDR3 totals 15 residues. This chain's CDR3 is CASTRDADSTDTQYF. For the CDR3, the DNA is TGTGCCAGCACCCGAGATGCGGACTCCACAGATACGCAGTATTTT.

As concerns this clonotype: This may arise from a read error, as a much more abundant clone is one base away. Lacking the conserved final phenylalanine or tryptophan, this CDR3 likely reflects a read error. The chain links TRBV6-1 to TRBJ1-5; D not certain. The CDR3 extends over 15 amino acids. CDR1 and CDR2 (germline): MNHNS, SASEGT. V dropped 1 base and J dropped 6 bases, with 13 bases sitting between them. DNA of the CDR3: TGTGCCAGCAGTGAAGGGCCGCCGGGAGGTCAGCCCCAGCATTTG. This gives the protein CASSEGPPGGQPQHL.

V gene TRBV13 combines with J gene TRBJ1-2; D is undetermined. From germline, CDR1 is PRHDT and CDR2 FYEKMQ (reference sequence). Trimming removed 5 bases at V and 7 bases at J, with 20 bases between. This CDR3 spans 15 amino acids. The chain's CDR3 is CASSTRENASGGYTF. DNA of the CDR3: TGTGCCAGCAGCACCCGGGAAAACGCCTCAGGTGGCTACACCTTC.

This rearrangement joins TRBV13 to TRBJ2-7; D uncertain. Germline V gene sequence: CDR1 PRHDT, CDR2 FYEKMQ (reference sequence). The CDR3 is 14 residues long. The V end was cut by 4 bases, the J end by 4 bases, with 14 bases between. Here the CDR3 DNA reads TGTGCCAGCAGCTCGCGGCACATGGGTTACGAGCAGTACTTC. Protein product: CASSSRHMGYEQYF.

This chain connects TRBV4-1 to TRBJ2-7; TRBD2 matches at 11 bases. CDR3 length: 17 amino acids. Germline V gene lookup returns CDR1 MGHRA and CDR2 YSYEKL. The V gene end was trimmed by 1 base and the J gene end by 2 bases; junction bases not matched to a gene: 7. CDR3 region: CASSQGLAGGFPYEQYF. CDR3 sequence (DNA): TGCGCCAGCAGCCAAGGTCTAGCGGGGGGATTTCCCTACGAGCAGTACTTC.

There are many counts of this clonotype. The chain carries TRBV12-3 or TRBV12-4 and TRBJ2-1, with a weak D call TRBD2 (6 bases). V shed 6 bases and J shed 5 bases, with 20 bases lying between them. The CDR3 loop spans 16 amino acids. CDR3 bases: TGTGCCAGCAGCTTTCTCCCGTCGGGGGTCAACAATGAGCAGTTCTTC. Protein: CASSFLPSGVNNEQFF.

This clonotype appeared many times. This chain uses TRBV6-1 with TRBJ1-1; D gene uncertain. V lost 7 bases and J 4 bases, leaving 13 bases between the germline ends. The CDR3 is 13 amino acids. The V gene's germline CDR1 is MNHNS and CDR2 SASEGT. This chain's CDR3 is CASTPYLGTEAFF. In DNA form, the CDR3 reads TGTGCCAGCACCCCATACCTGGGCACTGAAGCTTTCTTT.

The chain links TRBV6-6 to TRBJ2-1; 7 bases are shared with TRBD1. The V gene's germline CDR1 is MNHNY and CDR2 SVGAGI (reference sequence). This CDR3 spans 14 amino acids. The junction had 5 bases not matched to a gene; V was cut back by 6 bases and J by 3 bases. The CDR3 loop reads CASSDRANYNEQFF. The CDR3 DNA reads TGTGCCAGCAGCGACAGGGCCAACTACAATGAGCAGTTCTTC.

Ten or more counts support this clonotype. The J gene is TRBJ1-2, the V gene TRBV7-6; D call uncertain. This CDR3 spans 15 amino acids. V lost 4 bases and J 5 bases, leaving 17 bases between the germline ends. Germline CDR1 reads SGHVS; CDR2 reads FNYEAQ. CDR3 nucleotides: TGTGCCAGCAGCTCCGAGGTTGGAGGGAGGTATGGCTACACCTTC. It is translated as CASSSEVGGRYGYTF.

This clonotype has at least ten counts. V gene TRBV7-2 combines with J gene TRBJ2-5; 11 nucleotides line up with TRBD2. The CDR3 is 15 residues long. Per germline, CDR1 SGHTA and CDR2 FQGNSA. V lost 4 bases to trimming and J lost 4 bases; unmatched junction nucleotides: 5. This CDR3 reads CASSSRSGGAETQYF. CDR3 nucleotides: TGTGCCAGCAGCTCCCGTAGCGGGGGGGCAGAGACCCAGTACTTC.

This clonotype was picked up many times. This rearrangement joins TRBV7-6 to TRBJ2-2, with 7 bases lining up with TRBD2. V dropped 5 bases and J dropped 1; count of bases not matched to a gene: 10. CDR3 length: 17 residues. Per the germline V gene, CDR1 is SGHVS and CDR2 is FNYEAQ. The CDR3 DNA reads as TGTGCCAGCAGCCCCTCCGCTGGGGGGGGGAACACCGGGGAGCTGTTTTTT. As protein: CASSPSAGGGNTGELFF.

This clonotype was detected ten times or more. The chain uses TRBV7-6 and TRBJ2-5; 7 bases map to TRBD1. With 4 bases clipped from V and 4 bases from J, the junction kept 15 bases outside the gene matches. This CDR3 region has 17 residues. Per the germline V gene, CDR1 is SGHVS and CDR2 is FNYEAQ. CDR3: CASSSAGLTGIPETQYF. CDR3 in DNA: TGTGCCAGCAGCTCGGCCGGCCTGACAGGGATTCCAGAGACCCAGTACTTC.

The chain couples TRBV5-1 to TRBJ2-2, with TRBD2 identical over 7 bases. There are 16 residues in the CDR3. From germline, CDR1 is SGHRS and CDR2 YFSETQ. J gave up 4 bases and V 2 bases, and 8 bases lay outside the gene matches. The CDR3 protein is CASSFLASGSTGELFF. In DNA form, the CDR3 reads TGCGCCAGCAGCTTTCTAGCTAGCGGAAGCACCGGGGAGCTGTTTTTT.

This clonotype was counted at least ten times. The rearrangement joins TRBV7-8 to TRBJ2-1; D possibly matches TRBD1 or TRBD2 (6 bases each). CDR3 length equals 14 residues. V was pared by 5 bases and J by 10 bases, with 18 bases between. CDR1 SGHVS and CDR2 FQNEAQ come from the germline V gene. The CDR3 sequence: CASSPERKGGEQFF. In DNA, the CDR3 is TGTGCCAGCAGCCCGGAAAGGAAGGGGGGCGAGCAGTTCTTC. The variable domain in full, with the rest retrieved from reference TRBV7-8 and TRBJ2-1, is GAGVSQSPRYKVAKRGQDVALRCDPISGHVSLFWYQQALGQGPEFLTYFQNEAQLDKSGLPSDRFFAERPEGSVSTLKIQRTQQEDSAVYLCASSPERKGGEQFFGPGTRLTVL.

The chain combines TRBV6-5 with TRBJ2-5, with TRBD2 matching 7 bases. CDR1 is MNHEY, CDR2 SVGAGI, per germline. The CDR3 consists of 14 residues. J gave up 3 bases and V 6 bases, and 7 bases lay outside the gene matches. This CDR3 reads CASSPLAAEETQYF. In DNA, the CDR3 is TGTGCCAGCAGCCCCCTAGCGGCGGAAGAGACCCAGTACTTC.

There are many counts of this clonotype. The chain recombines TRBV7-9 with TRBJ1-2, with D uncertain. CDR1 SEHNR and CDR2 FQNEAQ come from the germline V gene (reference sequence). This CDR3 is built from 14 residues. Between the trimmed V and J ends, which lost 1 base and 5 bases, there was a span of 11 bases. CDR3 bases: TGTGCCAGCAGCTTAGAAGGTCGGCAGTATGGCTACACCTTC. This translates into CASSLEGRQYGYTF. The full variable domain, completed using reference TRBV7-9 and TRBJ1-2, is DTGVSQNPRHKITKRGQNVTFRCDPISEHNRLYWYRQTLGQGPEFLTYFQNEAQLEKSRLLSDRFSAERPKGSFSTLEIQRTEQGDSAMYLCASSLEGRQYGYTFGSGTRLTVV.

At least ten counts were recorded for this clonotype. The rearrangement links TRBV7-2 to TRBJ2-7, with a tentative D call TRBD1 (6 bases). The germline CDR1 and CDR2 sequences are SGHTA and FQGNSA. This CDR3 is built from 16 residues. Trimming stripped 1 base from V and 1 base from J, with 14 bases between. The CDR3 region is CASSLGARQGSYEQYF. CDR3 DNA sequence: TGTGCCAGCAGCTTAGGTGCTCGGCAGGGGTCCTACGAGCAGTACTTC. Variable domain in full (rest from reference TRBV7-2 and TRBJ2-7): GAGVSQSPSNKVTEKGKDVELRCDPISGHTALYWYRQSLGQGLEFLIYFQGNSAPDKSGLPSDRFSAERTGGSVSTLTIQRTQQEDSAVYLCASSLGARQGSYEQYFGPGTRLTVT.

V gene TRBV6-2 or TRBV6-3 combines with J gene TRBJ2-7, with D possibly being TRBD1 or TRBD2 (5 bases each). The CDR3 loop spans 15 amino acids. Germline assignment: CDR1 MNHEY and CDR2 SVGEGT. The V end was cut by 2 bases, the J end by 9 bases, with 20 bases between. The CDR3 bases are TGTGCCAGCAGTTACCTCTTGGGACGACTAAATGGGCAGTACTTC. Encoded protein: CASSYLLGRLNGQYF.

This clonotype was seen at least ten times. The chain uses TRBV4-1 and TRBJ1-3; D ambiguous. Germline V gene sequence: CDR1 MGHRA, CDR2 YSYEKL. This CDR3 region has 11 residues. Deletions cut 6 bases from V and 2 bases from J, with 2 bases between. The CDR3 reads CASRAGNTIYF. The CDR3, as DNA: TGCGCCAGCAGGGCTGGAAACACCATATATTTT.

This clonotype was observed a handful of times. V and J are TRBV27 and TRBJ2-1; 8 nucleotides align to TRBD1. J gave up 6 bases and V 6 bases, and 10 bases lay outside the gene matches. There are 15 residues in the CDR3. CDR1 is MNHEY and CDR2 is SMNVEV in the germline V gene (reference sequence). CDR3 sequence reads: CASRPGQGGVNEQFF. DNA for the CDR3: TGTGCCAGCAGGCCCGGACAGGGCGGGGTCAATGAGCAGTTCTTC.

In its sample, this clonotype was seen a few times. J is TRBJ2-2 and V is TRBV6-2 or TRBV6-3; possible D gene TRBD1, 6 bases. The CDR3 contains 16 residues. Germline CDR1 MNHEY, CDR2 SVGEGT. V shed 3 bases and J shed 0 bases, with 11 bases lying between them. The CDR3 reads CASSYEYRANTGELFF. As DNA, the CDR3 is TGTGCCAGCAGTTATGAGTACAGGGCGAACACCGGGGAGCTGTTTTTT.

Many counts were recorded for this clonotype. The genes are TRBV7-9 and TRBJ2-1; D remains unclear. Trimming stripped 3 bases from V and 3 bases from J, with 6 bases between. CDR3 size: 13 residues. CDR1 and CDR2 from the germline V gene are SEHNR and FQNEAQ (reference sequence). The CDR3 DNA sequence: TGTGCCAGCAGCTTTAAGGGCTACAATGAGCAGTTCTTC. It is translated as CASSFKGYNEQFF.

In this sample, this clonotype turned up many times. This chain's CDR3 is CASSSPDRVGDRSPDYNEQFF. The CDR3 bases are TGTGCCAGCAGCTCGCCCGACAGGGTCGGGGACCGTTCGCCCGATTACAATGAGCAGTTCTTC. The rearrangement links TRBV7-2 to TRBJ2-1, with 7 bases matching TRBD1. Germline loops: CDR1 SGHTA, CDR2 FQGNSA. The length of the CDR3 is 21 residues. With V trimmed by 4 bases and J by 4 bases, 25 bases remained unmatched.